This T cell receptor (beta chain) stems from a study of shared clonotypes between healthy human individuals. Study context: CD8 memory received one plate per donor, CD8 naive two, CD4 memory three and CD4 naive three. The study's findings and limits: It was the non-shared clonotypes that had lower generation probabilities than clonotypes shared by all four donors.

Comment on this clone: Its antigen is not known.

Naive CD4+ cells were CD45RA-selected; the remaining cells were memory. V was shortened by 3 bases and J by 5 bases, with 17 bases between the two germline ends. The CDR3 is 16 residues long. Germline V lookup: CDR1 MNHEY, CDR2 SVGAGI. The table came from immunoSEQ multiplex PCR; TCRdb's copy has only in-frame clones and leaves some out. This table has about 1.5 million clones, roughly 97% appearing once. The rearrangement uses TRBV6-5 and TRBJ2-1; D is tentatively TRBD1 or TRBD2 (5 bases each). Sequencing input: naive CD4+ T cells sorted from blood. Subset meaning: CD45RA+ positively selected. The source is a man in his thirties or forties in good health. The CDR3 DNA reads as TGTGCCAGCAGTTATACCGGGACGCGTACCCACAATGAGCAGTTCTTC. Amino acids: CASSYTGTRTHNEQFF.